Sequencing of this T cell receptor (beta chain) was carried out in a study of shared clonotypes between healthy human individuals. Study results and caveats: Few donors limited the genetic and exposure-history diversity represented.

The CDR3 extends over 13 amino acids. The germline V gene encodes CDR1 MGHRA and CDR2 YSYEKL. Trimming removed 1 base at V and 5 bases at J, with 8 bases between. Terminally differentiated effector memory CD45RA+ cells were excluded from the naive CD8 cells, which were CD45RO-negative and positively selected for CCR7. Produced via immunoSEQ multiplex PCR; TCRdb's table is partial and in-frame only. This table has fewer than 1 million clones, roughly 96% appearing once. Note on this clone: The target antigen is unknown.

Specimen: naive CD8+ T cells sorted from blood. This chain uses TRBV4-1 with TRBJ2-5; D is ambiguous. The source is a man aged 25 to 40 in good health. CDR3 protein: CASSQGIIETQYF. Here the CDR3 DNA reads TGCGCCAGCAGCCAAGGGATTATCGAGACCCAGTACTTC.